Following are 3 T cell receptor beta chains from one sample sequenced in a study of cytomegalovirus exposure and HLA in healthy donors. PCR employed 60 Vbeta and 13 Jbeta primers. This table comes from immunoSEQ multiplex PCR, and its TCRdb copy is limited to in-frame clones, with some not included. The table lists under 200,000 clones, roughly four fifths of them singletons, with approximately 2% in the top ten. Sequenced input: PBMCs. The source is a man younger than 45 in good health and CMV-seronegative.

This rearrangement joins TRBV7-9 to TRBJ1-3, with 11 positions matching TRBD1. The CDR3 loop spans 16 amino acids. CDR1 and CDR2 from the germline V gene are SEHNR and FQNEAQ (reference sequence). The ends lost 5 bases at V and 0 bases at J; junction bases unmatched: 3. The CDR3 DNA reads TGTGCCAGCAGCCCCGGGACAGGGGGCTCTGGAAACACCATATATTTT. As protein: CASSPGTGGSGNTIYF.

The V gene is TRBV4-1, the J gene TRBJ1-6; tentatively, D is TRBD1 (5 bases). In germline, CDR1 is MGHRA, CDR2 YSYEKL. V was cut by 4 bases and J by 6 bases, with 16 bases left in between. The CDR3 totals 16 residues. The CDR3 nucleotides read TGCGCCAGCAGCCCGCGAGGAGGGGAATCTAATTCACCCCTCCACTTT. Translation: CASSPRGGESNSPLHF.

The V and J genes are TRBV2 and TRBJ1-1; 7 positions match TRBD1. The germline CDR1 and CDR2 sequences are SNHLY and FYNNEI. V lost 6 bases to trimming and J lost 2 bases; unmatched junction nucleotides: 6. The CDR3 totals 14 residues. CDR3: CASRSGQTNTEAFF. CDR3 in DNA: TGTGCCAGCAGATCGGGACAGACCAACACTGAAGCTTTCTTT. The variable domain in full, with the rest retrieved from reference TRBV2 and TRBJ1-1, is EPEVTQTPSHQVTQMGQEVILRCVPISNHLYFYWYRQILGQKVEFLVSFYNNEISEKSEIFDDQFSVERPDGSNFTLKIRSTKLEDSAMYFCASRSGQTNTEAFFGQGTRLTVV.